This TCR beta chain was identified in a study of identical twins. On this clonotype itself: Its antigen is not identified.

A single record per CDR3 protein comes from TCRdb applying MiXCR to the 5' RACE reads. The table shows about 1.7 million distinct CDR3 sequences, with around 33% occurring only once. Trimming removed 7 bases at V and 5 bases at J, with 11 bases between. The CDR3 has 11 amino acids. Germline assignment: CDR1 DFQATT and CDR2 SNEGSKA (reference sequence). General observations from the study: Alpha sequences out of frame and shared by twins had excess low generation probability.

The sequence came from a newborn girl in good health. This rearrangement joins TRBV20-1 to TRBJ1-2; D is uncertain. Sequenced: cord blood. The CDR3 DNA follows: TGCAGTGTAAGAGGGCGATATGGCTACACCTTC. Its translation is CSVRGRYGYTF.